This T cell receptor (beta chain) was identified during a study of technical replicates of blood from a handful of donors (dated by TCRdb to the late 2010s). In regard to this clone: Its antigen is unknown. Base qualities were left out, and no much larger clone turns up one base away.

Counted from cysteine to phenylalanine, this CDR3 has 14 amino acids. Here the CDR3 DNA is all that survives: 42 bases in frame from base 1. CDR1 and CDR2, per the germline V gene, are SGDLS and YYNGEE. V drops 4 bases and J drops 7 bases, leaving 15 bases in between. Library method: the immunoSEQ multiplex PCR assay. TCRdb limited this immuneACCESS table to in-frame rearrangements with V and J called. A share of clones is missing; checked studies link under half to unresolved V genes, and the rest is unexplained. This sample holds 80,000 or so clones; approximately 94% were observed only once. 0.3% to 0.4% of the sample belongs to the ten largest clones.

The sequenced sample consisted of T cells isolated from PBMCs. This receptor was identified in a human donor in good health. The sequence joins TRBV9 to TRBJ1-5, and perhaps TRBD1 as D gene, on 6 matching bases. The encoded CDR3 is CASSLSGQGQPQHF. The base sequence is TGTGCCAGCAGCCTGTCGGGGCAGGGGCAGCCCCAGCATTTT.